This T cell receptor beta chain was obtained from a study of control samples from healthy donors and cancer patients. The repertoire was sequenced with immunoSEQ multiplex PCR; TCRdb's copy has only in-frame clones and lacks some. The data contain about 160,000 clones, roughly 90% of them seen just once; the ten biggest clones take up around 12%. Of note for this clone: The junction departs from germline at one end; a sequencing error may be responsible. This CDR3 is also generated by other DNA sequences in the sample.

The length of the CDR3 is 19 residues. Germline CDR1 reads LGHDT; CDR2 reads YNNKEL (reference sequence). This chain uses TRBV3-1 (or the pseudogene TRBV3-2) with TRBJ1-1, with 7 bases fitting TRBD1. The material sequenced was blood. The TCR was taken from a man aged 25-45 years in good health. The CDR3 DNA sequence: TGTGCCAGCAGCCAAGTAATAATGATACCGGGACAGAGGAACACTGAGGCTTTCTTT. It codes for CASSQVIMIPGQRNTEAFF.